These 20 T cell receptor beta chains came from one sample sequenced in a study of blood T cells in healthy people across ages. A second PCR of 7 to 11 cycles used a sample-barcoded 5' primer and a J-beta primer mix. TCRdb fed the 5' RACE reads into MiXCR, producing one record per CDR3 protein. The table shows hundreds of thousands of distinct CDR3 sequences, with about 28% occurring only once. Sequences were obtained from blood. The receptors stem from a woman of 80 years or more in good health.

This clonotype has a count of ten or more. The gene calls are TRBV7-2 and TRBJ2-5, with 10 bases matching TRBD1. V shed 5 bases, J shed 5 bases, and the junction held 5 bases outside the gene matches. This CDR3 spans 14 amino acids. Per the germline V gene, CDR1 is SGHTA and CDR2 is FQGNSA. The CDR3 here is CASSMTGGYETQYF. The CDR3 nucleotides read TGTGCCAGCAGCATGACAGGGGGCTACGAGACCCAGTACTTC. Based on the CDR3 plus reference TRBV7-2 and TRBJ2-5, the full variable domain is GAGVSQSPSNKVTEKGKDVELRCDPISGHTALYWYRQSLGQGLEFLIYFQGNSAPDKSGLPSDRFSAERTGGSVSTLTIQRTQQEDSAVYLCASSMTGGYETQYFGPGTRLLVL.

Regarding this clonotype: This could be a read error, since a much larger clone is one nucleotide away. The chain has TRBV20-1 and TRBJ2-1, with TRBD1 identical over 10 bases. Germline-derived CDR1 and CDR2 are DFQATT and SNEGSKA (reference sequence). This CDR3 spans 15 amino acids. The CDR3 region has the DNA TGCAGTGCTATCAGGACAGGGGGATTCTACAATGAGCGGTTCTTC. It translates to CSAIRTGGFYNERFF.

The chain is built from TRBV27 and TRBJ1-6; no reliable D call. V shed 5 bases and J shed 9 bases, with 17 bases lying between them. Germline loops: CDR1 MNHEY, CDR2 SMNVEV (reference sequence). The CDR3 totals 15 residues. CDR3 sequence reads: CASSPPPDGGSPLHF. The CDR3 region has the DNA TGTGCCAGCAGTCCCCCCCCTGACGGAGGTTCACCCCTCCACTTT.

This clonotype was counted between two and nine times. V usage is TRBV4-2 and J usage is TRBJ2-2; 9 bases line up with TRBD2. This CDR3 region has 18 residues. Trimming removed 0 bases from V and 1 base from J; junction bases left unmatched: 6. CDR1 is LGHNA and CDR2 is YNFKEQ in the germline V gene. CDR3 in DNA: TGTGCCAGCAGCCAAGAGGCTAGCGGGGCCCGGAACACCGGGGAGCTGTTTTTT. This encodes CASSQEASGARNTGELFF.

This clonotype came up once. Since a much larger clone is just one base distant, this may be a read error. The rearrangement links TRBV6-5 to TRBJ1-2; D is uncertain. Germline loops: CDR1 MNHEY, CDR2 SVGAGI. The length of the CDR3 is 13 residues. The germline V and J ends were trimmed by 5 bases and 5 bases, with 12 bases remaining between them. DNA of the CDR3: TGTGCCAGCAGTCCCAATAAAGGATATGGCTACACCTTC. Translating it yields CASSPNKGYGYTF.

The CDR3 reads CSARARGNSNQPQHF. DNA of the CDR3: TGCAGTGCTAGAGCCAGGGGAAATAGCAATCAGCCCCAGCATTTT. The chain joins TRBV20-1 to TRBJ1-5, with D maybe TRBD1 (6 bases). The CDR3 sequence is 15 residues long. V was cut by 1 base and J by 0 bases, with 10 bases left in between. Germline V CDR1 and CDR2: DFQATT, SNEGSKA (reference sequence).

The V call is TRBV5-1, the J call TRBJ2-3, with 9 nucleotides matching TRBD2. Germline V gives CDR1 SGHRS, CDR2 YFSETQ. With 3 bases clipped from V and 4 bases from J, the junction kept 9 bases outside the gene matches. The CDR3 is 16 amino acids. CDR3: CASSWGLAAEADTQYF. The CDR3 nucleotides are TGCGCCAGCAGCTGGGGACTAGCCGCCGAGGCAGATACGCAGTATTTT. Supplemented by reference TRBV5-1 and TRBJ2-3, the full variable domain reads KAGVTQTPRYLIKTRGQQVTLSCSPISGHRSVSWYQQTPGQGLQFLFEYFSETQRNKGNFPGRFSGRQFSNSRSEMNVSTLELGDSALYLCASSWGLAAEADTQYFGPGTRLTVL.

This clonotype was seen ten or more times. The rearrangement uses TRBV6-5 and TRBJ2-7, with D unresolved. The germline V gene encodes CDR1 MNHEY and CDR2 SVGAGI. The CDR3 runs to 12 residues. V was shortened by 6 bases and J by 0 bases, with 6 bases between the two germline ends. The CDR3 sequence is CASRKGSYEQYF. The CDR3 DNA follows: TGTGCCAGCAGGAAGGGCTCCTACGAGCAGTACTTC.

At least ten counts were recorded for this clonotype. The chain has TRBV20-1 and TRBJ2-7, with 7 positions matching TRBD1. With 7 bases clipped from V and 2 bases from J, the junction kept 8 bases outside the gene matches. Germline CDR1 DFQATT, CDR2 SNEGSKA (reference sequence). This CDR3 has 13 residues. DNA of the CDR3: TGCAGTGTCCCCGGGACAGTAACCTACGAGCAGTACTTC. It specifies CSVPGTVTYEQYF.

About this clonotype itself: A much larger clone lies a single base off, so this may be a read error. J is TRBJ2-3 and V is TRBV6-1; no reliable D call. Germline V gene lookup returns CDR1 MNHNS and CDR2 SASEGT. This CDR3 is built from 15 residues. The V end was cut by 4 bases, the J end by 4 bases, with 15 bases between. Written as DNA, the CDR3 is TGTGCCAGCAGTGTTCAGGTAGAGAACGCAGATACGCAGTATTTT. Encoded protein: CASSVQVENADTQYF.

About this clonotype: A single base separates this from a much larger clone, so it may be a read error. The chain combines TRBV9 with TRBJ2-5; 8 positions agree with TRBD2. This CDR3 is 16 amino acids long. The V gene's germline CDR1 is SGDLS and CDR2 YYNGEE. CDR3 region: CTSSVTGGGSQETQYF. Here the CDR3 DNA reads TGTACCAGCAGCGTAACCGGCGGGGGGTCTCAAGAGACCCAGTACTTC.

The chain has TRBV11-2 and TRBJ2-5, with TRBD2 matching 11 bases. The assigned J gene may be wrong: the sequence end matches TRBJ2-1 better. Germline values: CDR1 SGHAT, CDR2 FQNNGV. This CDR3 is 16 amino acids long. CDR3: CASSLALAGGQETQFF. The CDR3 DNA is TGTGCCAGCAGCTTAGCGCTAGCGGGGGGCCAAGAGACCCAGTTCTTC.

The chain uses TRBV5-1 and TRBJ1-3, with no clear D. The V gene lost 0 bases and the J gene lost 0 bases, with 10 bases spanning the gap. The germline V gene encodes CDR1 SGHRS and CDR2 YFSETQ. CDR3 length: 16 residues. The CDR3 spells CASSLEGSSSGNTIYF. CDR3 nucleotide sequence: TGCGCCAGCAGCTTGGAAGGCAGCAGCTCTGGAAACACCATATATTTT.

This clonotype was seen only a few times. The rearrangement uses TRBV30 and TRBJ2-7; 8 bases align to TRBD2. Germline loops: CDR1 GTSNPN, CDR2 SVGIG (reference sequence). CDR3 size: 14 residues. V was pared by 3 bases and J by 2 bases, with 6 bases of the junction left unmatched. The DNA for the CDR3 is TGTGCCTGGAGAGCCGCGGGGGGTACCTACGAGCAGTACTTC. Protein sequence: CAWRAAGGTYEQYF.

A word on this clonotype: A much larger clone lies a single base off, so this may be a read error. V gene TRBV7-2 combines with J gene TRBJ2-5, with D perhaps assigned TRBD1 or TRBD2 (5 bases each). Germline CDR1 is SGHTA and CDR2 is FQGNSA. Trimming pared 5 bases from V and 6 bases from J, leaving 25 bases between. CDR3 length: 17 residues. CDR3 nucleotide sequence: TGTGCCAGCAGCCAACTTCCGGGGACCGGGGTGTGTAAGACCCAGTACTTC. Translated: CASSQLPGTGVCKTQYF.

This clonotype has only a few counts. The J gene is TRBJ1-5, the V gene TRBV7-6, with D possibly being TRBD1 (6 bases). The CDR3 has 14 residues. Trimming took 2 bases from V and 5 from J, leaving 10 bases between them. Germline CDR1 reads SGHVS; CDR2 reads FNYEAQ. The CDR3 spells CASSLRAGDQPQHF. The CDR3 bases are TGTGCCAGCAGCTTAAGGGCAGGGGATCAGCCCCAGCATTTT.

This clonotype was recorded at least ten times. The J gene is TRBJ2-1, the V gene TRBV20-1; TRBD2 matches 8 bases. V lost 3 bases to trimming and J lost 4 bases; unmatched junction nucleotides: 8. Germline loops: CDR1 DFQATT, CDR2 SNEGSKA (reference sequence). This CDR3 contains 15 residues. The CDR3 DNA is TGCAGTGCTAGGGTCGGCGGGGGGCCTTACAATGAGCAGTTCTTC. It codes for CSARVGGGPYNEQFF.

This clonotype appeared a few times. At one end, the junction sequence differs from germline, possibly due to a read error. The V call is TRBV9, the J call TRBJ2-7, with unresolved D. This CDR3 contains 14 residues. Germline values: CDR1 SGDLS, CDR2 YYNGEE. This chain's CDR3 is CTSSPRPYSYEQYF. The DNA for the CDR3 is TGTACCAGCAGCCCCCGACCCTACTCCTACGAGCAGTACTTC.

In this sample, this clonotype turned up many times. In DNA, the CDR3 is TGTGCCACGAGGTCCGGCAATCAGCCCCAGCATTTT. Translated: CATRSGNQPQHF. The V gene is TRBV28, the J gene TRBJ1-5; D ambiguous. The CDR3 runs 12 residues. The V and J ends lost 10 bases and 2 bases respectively, with 9 bases between them. The germline CDR1 and CDR2 sequences are MDHEN and SYDVKM.

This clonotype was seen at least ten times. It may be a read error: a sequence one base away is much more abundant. CDR3 nucleotides: TGCAGTGCTGAGGAAGCTAGCGGATCCTACAATGAGCAGTACTTC. Translated, it gives CSAEEASGSYNEQYF. The chain carries TRBV20-1 and TRBJ2-1; TRBD2 matches 7 bases. The better agreement between TRBJ2-7 and the DNA end casts doubt on the J call. Germline V gene sequence: CDR1 DFQATT, CDR2 SNEGSKA (reference sequence). The CDR3 totals 15 residues.